The present entry profiles one T cell receptor (beta chain) with its context. The CDR3 spans 14 residues. V lost 2 bases and J lost 7; bases outside the gene matches: 5. Germline lookup yields CDR1 SGHDT and CDR2 YYEEEE. The sample belongs to a study of blood T cell repertoires in COVID-19. As for the study in general: The United States, Italy and Spain provided the acute and convalescent COVID-19 samples.

Participants came from about two dozen US areas, aged roughly 18 to 95 years. What the recovered Cohort 3 donors had was two negative PCRs, clearance, or symptom resolution. In the original processing: It was from reference gene primer amplification that nucleated cell counts were estimated. This table comes from immunoSEQ multiplex PCR, and its TCRdb copy is limited to in-frame clones, with some not included. That table is the source of V, J and clone size, and D and trimming were worked out from the DNA. Here the sample spans a few hundred thousand clones, about four fifths being singletons. Sequencing was done on a sample of PBMCs or T cells enriched from blood (not recorded which). This rearrangement joins TRBV5-6 to TRBJ2-5, with 10 bases that match TRBD1. The clonotype was recovered from a man aged 45-60 years who had recovered from COVID-19. As DNA, the CDR3 is TGTGCCAGCAGCTTCCGGACAGGGGGAGGGACCCAGTACTTC. It specifies CASSFRTGGGTQYF.